This T cell receptor (beta chain) was sequenced during a study of T cells in Graves' hyperthyroidism and ophthalmopathy. Graves' hyperthyroidism showing no ophthalmopathy progression within 18 months was considered stable. The CDR3 consists of 12 residues. CDR1 SEHNR and CDR2 FQNEAQ come from the germline V gene (reference sequence). The V end was cut by 2 bases, the J end by 6 bases, with 8 bases between. RNA transcripts yielded amplified TCR beta CDR3 regions. A first-round RT-PCR of the TCR CDR3 used the HTBI primer set. MiXCR was run by TCRdb on the multiplex PCR reads, yielding one entry per CDR3 protein. The table shows 350,000 to 400,000 distinct CDR3 sequences, with 15% occurring only once. This clonotype showed up many times.

The TCR comes from a woman aged 25-40 years with Graves' hyperthyroidism. The chain couples TRBV7-9 to TRBJ2-7; a possible D gene is TRBD1 (6 bases). The sample consisted of blood. The CDR3 region is CASSLTDSEQYF. CDR3 in DNA: TGTGCCAGCAGCTTAACGGACAGCGAGCAGTACTTC.